A single T cell receptor (beta chain) is shown here with its context. The antigen is undetermined. CDR3 size: 15 residues. Deletions cut 0 bases from V and 3 bases from J, with 10 bases between. CDR1 ENHRY and CDR2 SYGVKD come from the germline V gene. This specimen comes from a study of cytomegalovirus exposure and HLA in healthy donors. Study details: The approximately 120 validation repertoires used the same platform as the 650 to 850 first-cohort repertoires, a later analysis reported.

Study-wide points: The classifier reportedly diagnosed cytomegalovirus status with high specificity and sensitivity.

Libraries were prepared by immunoSEQ multiplex PCR; TCRdb keeps only in-frame clonotypes and omits some of them. This sample yields 150,000 to 200,000 clones, of which about 82% are seen a single time; 1.4% to 1.5% belongs to the top ten. The sequencing input was PBMCs. The clonotype comes from a woman aged 18-29 years in good health and CMV-seronegative. The V gene is TRBV10-3, the J gene TRBJ2-3, with D perhaps TRBD2 (5 bases). The DNA of the CDR3 is TGTGCCATCAGTGAGTCTCCACCGGGGACAGATACGCAGTATTTT. It translates to CAISESPPGTDTQYF.